Listed here are 5 T cell receptor beta chains from one sample, sequenced in a study of cytomegalovirus exposure and HLA in healthy donors. 60 Vbeta and 13 Jbeta primers were used in PCR. Sequencing was performed with immunoSEQ multiplex PCR; in TCRdb, only in-frame clones are kept and a portion is missing. Of approximately 76,000 clones in the sample, over 60% are singletons; the top ten hold roughly 16%. The sequencing input was PBMCs. These receptors were collected from a woman aged 40 to 49 in good health and CMV-seropositive.

This chain joins TRBV2 and TRBJ2-3, with TRBD1 as a possible D gene (6 bases). Per the germline V gene, CDR1 is SNHLY and CDR2 is FYNNEI. The V end was cut by 5 bases, the J end by 2 bases, with 8 bases between. CDR3 length: 13 amino acids. The CDR3 DNA sequence: TGTGCCAGCAGTAGACAGGTCACAGATACGCAGTATTTT. Translation: CASSRQVTDTQYF.

The chain combines TRBV4-3 with TRBJ1-2; TRBD1 matches 8 bases. The CDR3 runs 15 residues. Unmatched junction bases numbered 12, after V lost 4 bases and J lost 8 bases. From germline, CDR1 is LGHNA and CDR2 YSLEER. This CDR3 is CASSPLGQGARGYTF. The CDR3 bases are TGCGCCAGCAGCCCTCTCGGGCAGGGGGCGCGCGGCTACACCTTC.

This clone was detected only once. The V call is TRBV28, the J call TRBJ2-5; 8 nucleotides agree with TRBD1. Losses at the gene ends were 10 bases for V and 0 bases for J; bases not matched to a gene: 13. The CDR3 is 16 amino acids. Per germline, CDR1 MDHEN and CDR2 SYDVKM. The CDR3 DNA follows: TGTGCCACCGGGGTCGGGACAGGAGTGTACCAAGAGACCCAGTACTTC. Translating it yields CATGVGTGVYQETQYF.

This clone was counted a few times. This chain uses TRBV2 with TRBJ2-1; 9 nucleotides match TRBD2. Germline V gene data show CDR1 as SNHLY and CDR2 as FYNNEI. This CDR3 is built from 15 residues. V dropped 8 bases and J dropped 2; count of bases not matched to a gene: 7. The CDR3 DNA reads TGTGCCAGCTCTCGGTCTAGCGGGACCTACAATGAGCAGTTCTTC. Translation: CASSRSSGTYNEQFF. Full variable domain (rest looked up from reference TRBV2 and TRBJ2-1): EPEVTQTPSHQVTQMGQEVILRCVPISNHLYFYWYRQILGQKVEFLVSFYNNEISEKSEIFDDQFSVERPDGSNFTLKIRSTKLEDSAMYFCASSRSSGTYNEQFFGPGTRLTVL.

In nucleotides, the CDR3 is TGTGCCAGCAGCCTACTAGAGGCGGAGCAGTTCTTC. This encodes CASSLLEAEQFF. The gene calls are TRBV7-2 and TRBJ2-1, with D possibly matching TRBD2 (5 bases). V lost 5 bases, J lost 10 bases, and 12 bases lay in between. Looked up from germline, CDR1 is SGHTA and CDR2 is FQGNSA. This CDR3 is built from 12 residues. The full variable domain, rest sourced from reference TRBV7-2 and TRBJ2-1, is GAGVSQSPSNKVTEKGKDVELRCDPISGHTALYWYRQSLGQGLEFLIYFQGNSAPDKSGLPSDRFSAERTGGSVSTLTIQRTQQEDSAVYLCASSLLEAEQFFGPGTRLTVL.